This T cell receptor beta chain derives from a study of shared clonotypes between healthy human individuals (dated by TCRdb to the early 2020s). For the wider study: The cohort comprised a couple of women and three men aged 18 to 49 years. Per donor, three plates each were used for CD4 naive and CD4 memory, two for CD8 naive, and one for CD8 memory. The study deeply sequenced blood TCR repertoires of about 5 healthy adults to estimate repertoire size and the extent of clonotype sharing between individuals. Different laboratories and diverse techniques were used to prepare libraries and sequence TCR repertoires, to increase sequencing depth and limit assay-specific biases. Each donor's leukapheresis produced roughly between about 0.9 and 9.5 billion PBMCs.

Using the deep immunoSEQ assay, multiplex PCR amplified TCR CDR3 regions from genomic DNA. Extracted genomic DNA from each cell subset was distributed evenly across all wells of several immunoSEQ 96-well plates, and each plate was treated as a replicate. For sorted subsets, approximately 0.2 ug of genomic DNA, equivalent to tens of thousands of T cell genomes, went into each replicate PCR. Purified libraries were quantified with a Qubit 3.0 fluorometer, sized on a Bioanalyzer 2100, and re-quantified with the KAPA Library Quantification kit. Every immunoSEQ 96-well plate was sequenced on a separate single-read 150-cycle Illumina NextSeq 550 flow cell. The original pipeline was this. The immunoSEQ output contained only junctional sequences without quality scores, so filtering could not match that applied to full-length reads. To assign V/J genes and CDR3, sequences were annotated using PyIR, a Python wrapper for IgBLAST v1.9, with IMGT germline references. Reads were filtered out if the reads had weak V/J assignments (E-value above 1e-6), no CDR3, stop codons, out-of-frame junctions, or ambiguous translated residues. V3J clonotypes were defined as sequences sharing an identical inferred V gene, J gene, and CDR3 amino acid sequence. Percentage overlap between repertoires was computed as shared unique clonotypes divided by the size of the smaller repertoire. Richness of each repertoire was evaluated using RTK rarefaction, the Chao1 estimator, and Recon v2.1 estimates of unobserved clonotypes. Generation probabilities for all TCRbeta clonotypes obtained by the gDNA method from a handful of donors were computed using OLGA. TCRdb stores this immuneACCESS table with in-frame sequences only. Part of the clones is absent; in the studies checked, under half of the shortfall reflects unresolved V genes, and no reason is known for the rest. Clone size and the V and J calls come from that table; the DNA yielded D and trimming. For this sample there are under 550,000 clones; roughly 95% appear just once. The ten largest clones take up 0.05% to 0.07% of the sample.

V is clipped by 3 bases and J by 5 bases, and the sequence between their germline boundaries is 10 bases long. Including cysteine and phenylalanine, the CDR3 has 13 amino acids. The only DNA kept is the CDR3, 39 bases in frame from the first base. For CDR1 and CDR2, the germline V gene lists ENHRY and SYGVKD. What the research found in general, with its limitations: Incomplete sequencing was indicated by rarefaction of sorted-subset datasets, despite the large sequencing depth. Approximately 5% of naive CD4, 3% to 4% of naive CD8, approximately 2.2% of memory CD4, and approximately 0.39% of memory CD8 clonotypes were shared across a few donors. Because the study included a small number of donors, the genetic and exposure-history diversity represented was limited. Compared with non-shared clonotypes, clonotypes shared by all four sorted-subset donors had higher generation probabilities. Estimated clonotype richness was generally larger for naive than for memory subsets. Based on pairwise subsampling, the degree of clonotype sharing among donors was expected to be affected by sequencing depth. Sampling was restricted to blood, and TCR repertoires in tissue are likely to differ from TCR repertoires in blood.

A remark on this clone: Its antigen target is currently unknown. Base qualities are not provided; no much larger clone lies one nucleotide away.

The donors were healthy, HIV-negative adults with no recently reported acute infections or vaccinations. All donors were Caucasian adults living in Nashville, Tennessee, USA. CD4+ T cells were enriched through magnetic negative selection, after which naive cells were positively selected on CD45RA and the remaining negative fraction served as the memory subset. After blood collection by leukapheresis, PBMCs were isolated using Ficoll-Histopaque density gradient centrifugation and then cryopreserved in the vapor phase of liquid nitrogen. Analytical flow cytometry was used to check the purity and quantity of every magnetically sorted T cell population. From each sorted fraction, genomic DNA was isolated and quantified by UV absorbance on a Nanodrop 2000c.

The sample taken for sequencing was naive CD4+ T cells sorted from blood. Taken with the paper, the label for cell subset or site translates to: CD45RA+ positively selected. The rearrangement joined TRBV10-3 to TRBJ2-5; the D gene cannot be resolved reliably. The sequence was collected from a woman aged 25 to 39 in good health. The sequence in DNA is TGTGCCATCAGTGAAATCGAGGATGAGACCCAGTACTTC. This translates into CAISEIEDETQYF.